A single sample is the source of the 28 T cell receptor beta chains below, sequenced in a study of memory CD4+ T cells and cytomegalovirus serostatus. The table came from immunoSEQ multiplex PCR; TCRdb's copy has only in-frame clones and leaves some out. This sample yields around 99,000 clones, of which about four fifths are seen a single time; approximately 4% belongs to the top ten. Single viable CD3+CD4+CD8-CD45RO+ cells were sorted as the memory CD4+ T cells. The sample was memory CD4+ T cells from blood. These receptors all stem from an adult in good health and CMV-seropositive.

This CDR3 is CASSREGGSAGELFF. The CDR3 nucleotides read TGTGCCAGCTCGCGCGAAGGGGGCTCGGCCGGGGAGCTGTTTTTT. The gene calls are TRBV18 and TRBJ2-2, with TRBD1 matching 7 bases. The germline V gene has CDR1 KGHSH and CDR2 LQKENI. CDR3 size: 15 residues. Trimming cost V 6 bases and J 6 bases; bases outside gene matches: 10.

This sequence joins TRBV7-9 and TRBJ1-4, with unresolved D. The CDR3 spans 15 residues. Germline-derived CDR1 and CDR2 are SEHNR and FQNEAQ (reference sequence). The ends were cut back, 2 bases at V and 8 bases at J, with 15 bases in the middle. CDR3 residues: CASSLLGQYQEKLFF. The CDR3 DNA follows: TGTGCCAGCAGCTTACTTGGGCAGTATCAGGAAAAACTGTTTTTT. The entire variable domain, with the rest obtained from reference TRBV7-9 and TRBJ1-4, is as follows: DTGVSQNPRHKITKRGQNVTFRCDPISEHNRLYWYRQTLGQGPEFLTYFQNEAQLEKSRLLSDRFSAERPKGSFSTLEIQRTEQGDSAMYLCASSLLGQYQEKLFFGSGTQLSVL.

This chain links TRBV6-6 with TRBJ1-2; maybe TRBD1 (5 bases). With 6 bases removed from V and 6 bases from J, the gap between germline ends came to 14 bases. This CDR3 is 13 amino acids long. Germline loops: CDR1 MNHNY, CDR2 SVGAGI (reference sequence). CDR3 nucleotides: TGTGCCAGCAGCTGGGGCACCGACAATGGCTACACCTTC. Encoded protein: CASSWGTDNGYTF.

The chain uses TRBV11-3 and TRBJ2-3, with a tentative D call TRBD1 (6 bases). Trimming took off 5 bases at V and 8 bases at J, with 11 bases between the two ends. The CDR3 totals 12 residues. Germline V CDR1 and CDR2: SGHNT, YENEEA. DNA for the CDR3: TGTGCCAGCAGCCCAGACAGGCGTACGCAGTATTTT. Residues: CASSPDRRTQYF. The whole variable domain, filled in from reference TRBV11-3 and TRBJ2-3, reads EAGVVQSPRYKIIEKKQPVAFWCNPISGHNTLYWYLQNLGQGPELLIRYENEEAVDDSQLPKDRFSAERLKGVDSTLKIQPAELGDSAVYLCASSPDRRTQYFGPGTRLTVL.

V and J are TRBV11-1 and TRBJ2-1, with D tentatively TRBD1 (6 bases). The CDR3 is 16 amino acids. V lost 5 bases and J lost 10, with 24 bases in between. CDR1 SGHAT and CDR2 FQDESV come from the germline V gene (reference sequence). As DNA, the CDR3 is TGTGCCAGCAGCCCAAATGGGGCAGGGGTCGTTTTGGAGCAGTTCTTC. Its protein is CASSPNGAGVVLEQFF. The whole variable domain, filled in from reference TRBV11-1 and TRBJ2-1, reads EAEVAQSPRYKITEKSQAVAFWCDPISGHATLYWYRQILGQGPELLVQFQDESVVDDSQLPKDRFSAERLKGVDSTLKIQPAELGDSAMYLCASSPNGAGVVLEQFFGPGTRLTVL.

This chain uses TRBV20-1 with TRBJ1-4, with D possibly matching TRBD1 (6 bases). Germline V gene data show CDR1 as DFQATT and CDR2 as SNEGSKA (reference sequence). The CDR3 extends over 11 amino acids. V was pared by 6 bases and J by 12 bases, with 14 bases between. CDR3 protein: CSAIWGPELFF. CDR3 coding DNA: TGCAGTGCCATTTGGGGGCCTGAACTGTTTTTT.

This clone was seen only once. The CDR3 here is CASSLMGTSGRREQYF. In nucleotides, the CDR3 is TGTGCCAGCAGCTTAATGGGGACTAGCGGGAGACGCGAGCAGTACTTC. This rearrangement joins TRBV7-3 to TRBJ2-7; 14 bases align to TRBD2. The trim removed 1 base at V and 6 bases at J, leaving 5 bases unmatched. Germline V lookup: CDR1 SGHTA, CDR2 FQGTGA. The CDR3 sequence is 16 residues long.

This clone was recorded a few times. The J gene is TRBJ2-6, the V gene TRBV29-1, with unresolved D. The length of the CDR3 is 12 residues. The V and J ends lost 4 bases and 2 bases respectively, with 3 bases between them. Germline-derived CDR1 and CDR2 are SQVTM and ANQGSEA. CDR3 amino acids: CSVGPGANVLTF. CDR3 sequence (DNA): TGCAGCGTTGGGCCTGGGGCCAACGTCCTGACTTTC.

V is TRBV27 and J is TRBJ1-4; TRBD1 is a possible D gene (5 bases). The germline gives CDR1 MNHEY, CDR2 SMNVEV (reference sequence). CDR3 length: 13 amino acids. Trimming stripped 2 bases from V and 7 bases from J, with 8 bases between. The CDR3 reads CASSLGAGEKLFF. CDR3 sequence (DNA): TGTGCCAGCAGTTTAGGGGCAGGTGAAAAACTGTTTTTT.

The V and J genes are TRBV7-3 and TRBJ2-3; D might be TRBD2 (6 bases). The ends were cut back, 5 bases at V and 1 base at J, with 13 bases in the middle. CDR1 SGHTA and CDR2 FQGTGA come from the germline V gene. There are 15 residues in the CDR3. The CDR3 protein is CASSGGVGGTDTQYF. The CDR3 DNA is TGTGCCAGCAGCGGAGGGGTTGGGGGCACAGATACGCAGTATTTT.

This CDR3 is CAWSQGLTGNTGELFF. CDR3 nucleotide sequence: TGTGCCTGGAGTCAGGGATTGACAGGGAACACCGGGGAGCTGTTTTTT. This rearrangement joins TRBV30 to TRBJ2-2; maybe TRBD1 (6 bases). The CDR3 consists of 16 residues. Germline assignment: CDR1 GTSNPN and CDR2 SVGIG (reference sequence). V dropped 2 bases and J dropped 1 base, with 14 bases sitting between them.

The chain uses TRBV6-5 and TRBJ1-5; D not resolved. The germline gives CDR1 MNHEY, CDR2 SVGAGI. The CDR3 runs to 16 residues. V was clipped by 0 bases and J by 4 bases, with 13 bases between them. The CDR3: CASSYSRSGLNQPQHF. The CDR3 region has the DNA TGTGCCAGCAGTTACTCGAGGTCCGGATTGAATCAGCCCCAGCATTTT.

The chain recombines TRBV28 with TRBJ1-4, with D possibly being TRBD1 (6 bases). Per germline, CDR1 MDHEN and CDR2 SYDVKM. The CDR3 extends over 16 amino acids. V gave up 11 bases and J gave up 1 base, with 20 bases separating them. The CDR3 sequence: CAAKGGRRGTNEKLFF. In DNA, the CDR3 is TGTGCCGCCAAGGGGGGACGACGGGGAACTAATGAAAAACTGTTTTTT. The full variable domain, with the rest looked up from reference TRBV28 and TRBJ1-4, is DVKVTQSSRYLVKRTGEKVFLECVQDMDHENMFWYRQDPGLGLRLIYFSYDVKMKEKGDIPEGYSVSREKKERFSLILESASTNQTSMYLCAAKGGRRGTNEKLFFGSGTQLSVL.

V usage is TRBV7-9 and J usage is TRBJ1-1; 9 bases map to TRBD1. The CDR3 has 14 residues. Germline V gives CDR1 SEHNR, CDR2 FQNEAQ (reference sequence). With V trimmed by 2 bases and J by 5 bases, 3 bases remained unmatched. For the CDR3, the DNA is TGTGCCAGCAGCTTATTGACAGGGGGAACTGAAGCTTTCTTT. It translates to CASSLLTGGTEAFF.

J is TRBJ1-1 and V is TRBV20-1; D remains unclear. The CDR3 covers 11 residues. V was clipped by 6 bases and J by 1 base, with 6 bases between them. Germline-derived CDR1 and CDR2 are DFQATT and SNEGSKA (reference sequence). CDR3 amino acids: CSAAGNTEAFF. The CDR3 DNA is TGCAGTGCGGCGGGGAACACTGAAGCTTTCTTT.

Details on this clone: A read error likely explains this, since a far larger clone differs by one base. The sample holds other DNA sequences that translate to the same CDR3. DNA for the CDR3: TGTGCCAGCAGCCAAGATCCCGGATACTTGAACACTGAAGCTTTCTTT. It codes for CASSQDPGYLNTEAFF. The chain has TRBV7-3 and TRBJ1-1; no definite D call. CDR1 is SGHTA, CDR2 FQGTGA, per germline. This CDR3 spans 16 amino acids. Trimming cost V 5 bases and J 0 bases, with 16 bases left between them.

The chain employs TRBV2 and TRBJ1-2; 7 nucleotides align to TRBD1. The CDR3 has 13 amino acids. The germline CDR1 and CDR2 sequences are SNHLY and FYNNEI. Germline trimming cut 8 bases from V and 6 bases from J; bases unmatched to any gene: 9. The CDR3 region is CASLRTGYNGYTF. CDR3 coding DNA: TGTGCCAGCCTTAGGACAGGTTATAATGGCTACACCTTC.

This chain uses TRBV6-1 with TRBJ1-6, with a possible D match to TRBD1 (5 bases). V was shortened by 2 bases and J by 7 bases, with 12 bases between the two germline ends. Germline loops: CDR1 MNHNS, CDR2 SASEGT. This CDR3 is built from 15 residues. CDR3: CASSEYGRVNSPLHF. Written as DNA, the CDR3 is TGTGCCAGCAGTGAATACGGCAGGGTCAATTCACCCCTCCACTTT.

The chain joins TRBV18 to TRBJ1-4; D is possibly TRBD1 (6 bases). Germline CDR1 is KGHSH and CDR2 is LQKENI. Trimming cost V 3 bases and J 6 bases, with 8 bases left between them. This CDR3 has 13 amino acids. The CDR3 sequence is CASSPGGDEKLFF. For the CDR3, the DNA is TGTGCCAGCTCACCGGGGGGCGATGAAAAACTGTTTTTT.

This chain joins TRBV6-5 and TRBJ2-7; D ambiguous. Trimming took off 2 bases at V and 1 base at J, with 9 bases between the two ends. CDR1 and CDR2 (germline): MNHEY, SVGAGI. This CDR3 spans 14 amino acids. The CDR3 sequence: CASSYGWQSYEQYF. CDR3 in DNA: TGTGCCAGCAGTTACGGTTGGCAGTCCTACGAGCAGTACTTC.

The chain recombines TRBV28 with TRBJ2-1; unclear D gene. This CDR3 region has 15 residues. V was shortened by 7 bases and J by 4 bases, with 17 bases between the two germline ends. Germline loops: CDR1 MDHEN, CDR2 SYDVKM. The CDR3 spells CASNTPPGEYNEQFF. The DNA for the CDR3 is TGTGCCAGCAACACTCCCCCCGGCGAATACAATGAGCAGTTCTTC. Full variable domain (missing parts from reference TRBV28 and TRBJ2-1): DVKVTQSSRYLVKRTGEKVFLECVQDMDHENMFWYRQDPGLGLRLIYFSYDVKMKEKGDIPEGYSVSREKKERFSLILESASTNQTSMYLCASNTPPGEYNEQFFGPGTRLTVL.

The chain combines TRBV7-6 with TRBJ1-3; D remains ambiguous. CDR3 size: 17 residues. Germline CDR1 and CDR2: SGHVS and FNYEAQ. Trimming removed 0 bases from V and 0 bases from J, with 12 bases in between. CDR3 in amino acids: CASSLAGPSHSGNTIYF. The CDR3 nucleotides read TGTGCCAGCAGCTTAGCCGGCCCATCCCACTCTGGAAACACCATATATTTT.

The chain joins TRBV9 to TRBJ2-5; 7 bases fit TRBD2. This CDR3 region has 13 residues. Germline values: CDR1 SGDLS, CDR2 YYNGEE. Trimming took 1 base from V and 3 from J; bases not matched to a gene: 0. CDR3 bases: TGTGCCAGCAGCGTAAGCGGGGAAGAGACCCAGTACTTC. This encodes CASSVSGEETQYF.

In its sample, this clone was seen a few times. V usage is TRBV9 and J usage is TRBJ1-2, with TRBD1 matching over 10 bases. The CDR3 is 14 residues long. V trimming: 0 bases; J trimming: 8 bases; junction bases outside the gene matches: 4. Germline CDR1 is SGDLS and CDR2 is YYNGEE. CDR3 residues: CASSVGQGAEGYTF. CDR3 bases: TGTGCCAGCAGCGTAGGACAGGGGGCGGAGGGCTACACCTTC.

The CDR3 bases are TGTGCCAGCAGCCGAGCCCAGGGGCCGCTAGTCACTGAAGCTTTCTTT. Translation: CASSRAQGPLVTEAFF. The chain employs TRBV7-8 and TRBJ1-1, with a weak D call TRBD1 (6 bases). V lost 5 bases, J lost 4 bases, and 20 bases lay in between. Germline CDR1 reads SGHVS; CDR2 reads FQNEAQ. The CDR3 consists of 16 residues.

The CDR3 protein is CASSTPGFMNTEAFF. Written as DNA, the CDR3 is TGTGCCAGCAGCACCCCAGGTTTCATGAACACTGAAGCTTTCTTT. The V and J genes are TRBV5-4 and TRBJ1-1; D ambiguous. Germline CDR1 is SGHNT and CDR2 is YYREEE (reference sequence). The CDR3 loop spans 15 amino acids. Deletions cut 4 bases from V and 0 bases from J, with 13 bases between. Full variable domain (remainder filled in from reference TRBV5-4 and TRBJ1-1): ETGVTQSPTHLIKTRGQQVTLRCSSQSGHNTVSWYQQALGQGPQFIFQYYREEENGRGNFPPRFSGLQFPNYSSELNVNALELDDSALYLCASSTPGFMNTEAFFGQGTRLTVV.

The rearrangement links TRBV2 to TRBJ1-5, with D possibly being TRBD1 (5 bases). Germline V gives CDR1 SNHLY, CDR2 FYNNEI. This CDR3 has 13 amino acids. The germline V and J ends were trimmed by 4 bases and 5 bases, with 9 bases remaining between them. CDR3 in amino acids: CASSAGWDQPQHF. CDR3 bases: TGTGCCAGCAGTGCAGGGTGGGATCAGCCCCAGCATTTT.

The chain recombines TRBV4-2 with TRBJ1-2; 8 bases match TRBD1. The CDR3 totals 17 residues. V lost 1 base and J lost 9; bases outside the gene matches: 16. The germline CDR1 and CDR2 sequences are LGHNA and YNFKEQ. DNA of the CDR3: TGTGCCAGCAGCCAAGGAGGAGGGACAGGACCCCACAAAAGCTACACCTTC. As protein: CASSQGGGTGPHKSYTF.